The source of this T cell receptor beta chain is a study of T cells after yellow fever vaccination. TCRdb re-analysed the 5' RACE reads in MiXCR, keeping a single row per CDR3 protein. The profile shows nearly 350,000 distinct CDR3 sequences, 7% to 9% of them singletons. A few counts support this clonotype. The germline V gene encodes CDR1 SGHTA and CDR2 FQGTGA. Deletions cut 5 bases from V and 6 bases from J, with 19 bases between. This CDR3 contains 15 residues. The source is a man in his late teens or twenties who received the YFV17D yellow fever vaccine. Material: PBMCs, obtained about 41 days after the first yellow fever vaccination. This chain links TRBV7-3 with TRBJ1-2; the D gene is possibly TRBD1 (6 bases). The CDR3 coding sequence is TGTGCCAGCAGCCGTAGTCAAGGGGGAGTGGATGGCTACACCTTC. Its protein is CASSRSQGGVDGYTF.